This T cell receptor (beta chain) was sequenced for a study of graft-versus-host responses after intestinal transplantation. Findings of the study overall: Peak levels of circulating GvH clones tracked with early post-transplant HvG declines.

This CDR3 has 14 residues. Germline-derived CDR1 and CDR2 are LNHDA and SQIVND (reference sequence). Using immunoSEQ multiplex PCR, the repertoire was profiled, and TCRdb retains in-frame clones only, with some absent. The sample lists about 15,000 clones; 25% to 40% were seen once. Plated together were around 200,000 CFSE-labeled responder cells and around 200,000 irradiated, violet-dye-labeled stimulator cells. After the reaction, proliferating CFSE-low CD3+CD4+ and CD3+CD8+ responders were sorted. The V gene is TRBV19, the J gene TRBJ1-5, with D unclear. The J call may not be correct, given that the DNA end is closer to TRBJ2-3. The receptor's source is a human patient who received an intestinal transplant. The sequencing used alloreactive CD4+ T cells from a mixed lymphocyte reaction culture, collected before intestinal transplant. Subset given: CFSE-low proliferating T cells sorted from approximately 6-day pre-transplant mixed lymphocyte reaction (GvH or HvG direction). The CDR3 spells CASNGQLLNQPQYF. The CDR3 nucleotides read TGTGCCAGTAACGGCCAACTCCTCAATCAGCCCCAGTATTTT.